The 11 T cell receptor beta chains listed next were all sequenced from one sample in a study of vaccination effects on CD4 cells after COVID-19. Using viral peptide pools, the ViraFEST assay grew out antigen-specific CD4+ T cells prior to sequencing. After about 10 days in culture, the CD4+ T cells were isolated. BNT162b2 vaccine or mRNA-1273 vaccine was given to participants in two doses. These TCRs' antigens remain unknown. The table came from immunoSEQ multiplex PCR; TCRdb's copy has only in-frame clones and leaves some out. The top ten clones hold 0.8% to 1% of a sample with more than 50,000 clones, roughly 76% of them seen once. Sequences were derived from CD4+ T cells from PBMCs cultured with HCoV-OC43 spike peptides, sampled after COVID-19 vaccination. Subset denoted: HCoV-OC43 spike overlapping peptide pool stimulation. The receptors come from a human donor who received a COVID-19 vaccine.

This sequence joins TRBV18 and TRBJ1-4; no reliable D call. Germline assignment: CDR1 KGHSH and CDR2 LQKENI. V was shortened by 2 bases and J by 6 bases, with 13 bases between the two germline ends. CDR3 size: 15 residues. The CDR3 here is CASSPRTDQDEKLFF. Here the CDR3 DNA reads TGTGCCAGCTCACCAAGGACCGATCAGGATGAAAAACTGTTTTTT.

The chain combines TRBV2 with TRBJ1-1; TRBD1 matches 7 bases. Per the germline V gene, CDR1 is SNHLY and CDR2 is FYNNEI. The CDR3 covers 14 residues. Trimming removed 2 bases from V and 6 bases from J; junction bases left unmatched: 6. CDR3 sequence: CASSETTGAAEAFF. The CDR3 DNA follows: TGTGCCAGCAGTGAAACTACAGGGGCGGCTGAAGCTTTCTTT.

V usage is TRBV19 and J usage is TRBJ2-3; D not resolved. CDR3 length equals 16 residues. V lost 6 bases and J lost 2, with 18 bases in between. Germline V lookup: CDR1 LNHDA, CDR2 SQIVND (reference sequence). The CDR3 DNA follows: TGTGCCAGTAGCCCCATGTTACTGGCGTTCACAGATACGCAGTATTTT. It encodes CASSPMLLAFTDTQYF.

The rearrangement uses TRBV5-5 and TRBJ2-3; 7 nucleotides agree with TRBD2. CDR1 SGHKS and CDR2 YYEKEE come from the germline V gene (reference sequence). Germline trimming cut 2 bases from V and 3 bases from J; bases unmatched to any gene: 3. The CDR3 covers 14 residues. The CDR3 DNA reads TGTGCCAGCAGCTTTGGAGCGGGGACAGATACGCAGTATTTT. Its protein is CASSFGAGTDTQYF.

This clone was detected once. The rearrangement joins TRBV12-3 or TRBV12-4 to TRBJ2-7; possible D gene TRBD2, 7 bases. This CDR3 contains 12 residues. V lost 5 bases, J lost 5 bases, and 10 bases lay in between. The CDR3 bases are TGTGCCAGCAGTAGAGGGGGGGACGAGCAGTACGTC. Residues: CASSRGGDEQYV.

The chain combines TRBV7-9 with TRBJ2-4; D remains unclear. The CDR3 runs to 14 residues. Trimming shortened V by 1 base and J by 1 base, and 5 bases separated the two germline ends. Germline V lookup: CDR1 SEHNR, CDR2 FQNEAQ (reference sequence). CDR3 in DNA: TGTGCCAGCAGCTTAGGGGTTGCCAAAAACATTCAGTACTTC. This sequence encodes CASSLGVAKNIQYF.

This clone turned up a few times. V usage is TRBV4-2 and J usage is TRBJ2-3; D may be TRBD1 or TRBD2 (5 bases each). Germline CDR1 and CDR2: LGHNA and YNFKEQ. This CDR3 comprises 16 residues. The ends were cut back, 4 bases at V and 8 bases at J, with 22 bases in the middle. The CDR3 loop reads CASSRSGTSGGATQYF. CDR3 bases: TGTGCCAGCAGCCGATCCGGGACCTCAGGTGGTGCTACGCAGTATTTT.

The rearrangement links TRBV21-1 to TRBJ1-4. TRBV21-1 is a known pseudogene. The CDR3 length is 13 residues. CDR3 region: CALKGRWFEKLFF. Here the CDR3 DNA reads TGTGCCCTAAAGGGGAGGTGGTTCGAAAAACTGTTTTTT.

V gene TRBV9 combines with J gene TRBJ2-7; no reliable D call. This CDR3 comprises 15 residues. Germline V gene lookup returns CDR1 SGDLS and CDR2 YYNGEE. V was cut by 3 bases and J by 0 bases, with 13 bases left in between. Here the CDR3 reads CASSAPTGISYEQYV. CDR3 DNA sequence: TGTGCCAGCAGCGCCCCGACTGGGATCTCCTACGAGCAGTACGTC.

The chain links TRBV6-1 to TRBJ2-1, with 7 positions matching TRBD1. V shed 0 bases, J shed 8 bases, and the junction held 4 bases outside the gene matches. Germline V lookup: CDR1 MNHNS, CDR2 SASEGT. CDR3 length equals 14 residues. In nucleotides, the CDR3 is TGTGCCAGCAGTGAAGCCCTAGACAGGGATGAGCAGTTCTTC. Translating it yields CASSEALDRDEQFF.

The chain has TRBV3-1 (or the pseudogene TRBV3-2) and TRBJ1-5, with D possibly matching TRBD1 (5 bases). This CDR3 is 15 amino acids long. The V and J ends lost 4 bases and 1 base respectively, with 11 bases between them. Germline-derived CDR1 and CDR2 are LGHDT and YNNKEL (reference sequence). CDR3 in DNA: TGTGCCAGCAGCCTTGGGGGGAACAGCAATCAGCCCCAGCATTTT. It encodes CASSLGGNSNQPQHF.